The T cell receptor (beta chain) under discussion was sequenced for a study of cytomegalovirus exposure and HLA in healthy donors. Findings and caveats of the study: Presence/absence results assume similar sequencing depth per donor, which may not hold. In a later analysis, TCR beta V- and J-gene trimming showed a link to a missense DCLRE1C variant.

The PCR was carried out with 60 Vbeta primers and 13 Jbeta primers. The protocol was immunoSEQ multiplex PCR, while the TCRdb copy is restricted to in-frame clones and leaves out a portion. The data hold 100,000 or so clones, with more than 70% observed a single time. The CDR3 totals 13 residues. Looked up from germline, CDR1 is SGDLS and CDR2 is YYNGEE. With regard to this clone: Its target is not known. The junction departs from the called germline gene at one end, perhaps through a read error.

The sequence was obtained from a male donor in good health and CMV-seropositive. The rearrangement uses TRBV9 and TRBJ1-1; TRBD1 matches at 9 bases. Sequenced: PBMCs. The CDR3 coding sequence is TGTACCAGCAGTGGGACAGGGATGACTGAAGCTTTCTTT. Amino acids: CTSSGTGMTEAFF.